A selection of T cell receptor beta chains follows, all from one sample in a study of CD8 T cells in ankylosing spondylitis. In TCRdb, the 5' RACE reads were re-called with MiXCR into one record per CDR3 protein. The top ten hold 6.5% to 7% of the sample, which has fewer than 650,000 distinct CDR3 sequences, roughly 13% seen once. Sequenced material: blood, either unsorted or a sorted T cell fraction (not recorded which). All receptors come from a male donor with ankylosing spondylitis. Each CDR3 is given with its conserved first and last residue. Each record gives: D gene, clone size, V gene, J gene, CDR3 DNA, CDR3 protein. D genes are given only for firm matches. For some rows the clone size is stated as once, few or many, or as a class when expanded; others skip it.

-	many	TRBV5-1	TRBJ2-3	TGCGCCAGCAGCTTCCTGGTGGGCCGGTCCGTCAAGTATTTT	CASSFLVGRSVKYF
TRBD1	many	TRBV12-3/TRBV12-4	TRBJ2-5	TGTGCCAGCAGAATGACAGGGGGTGGTCAAGAGACCCAGTACTTC	CASRMTGGGQETQYF
-	few	TRBV20-1	TRBJ1-6	TGCAGTGCTAACCCAAACCCTGGTTCCTATAATTCACCCCTCCACTTT	CSANPNPGSYNSPLHF
-	-	TRBV4-2	TRBJ1-4	TGTGCCAGCAGCCAAGGAGGTAGTAATGAAAAACTGTTTTTT	CASSQGGSNEKLFF
-	-	TRBV9	TRBJ1-1	TGTGCCAGCAGCGTAGGACATTCCACTGAAGCTTTCTTT	CASSVGHSTEAFF
-	-	TRBV5-8	TRBJ1-1	TGTGCCAGCAGCCTACCAGGGGCCGCTGGGTCCGCTTTCTTT	CASSLPGAAGSAFF
TRBD2	many	TRBV20-1	TRBJ2-7	TGCAGTGCTAGAGAGACTAGCGGGGTATACGAGCAGTACTTC	CSARETSGVYEQYF
-	few	TRBV20-1	TRBJ2-7	TGCAGTGCTAGAGTTCACAAGAGCTCCTACGAGCAGTACTTC	CSARVHKSSYEQYF
TRBD1	-	TRBV4-1	TRBJ1-6	TGCGCCAGCAGCCATACGACAGGGGGGGTTAATTCACCCCTCCACTTT	CASSHTTGGVNSPLHF
-	-	TRBV5-1	TRBJ1-1	TGCGCCAGCAGCTTGAGGGTTCAGGAGTCAGGGGTGAACACTGAAGCTTTCTTT	CASSLRVQESGVNTEAFF
-	few	TRBV20-1	TRBJ2-5	TGCAGTGCTAGATACAGCCAAGAGACCCAGTACTTC	CSARYSQETQYF
TRBD2	many	TRBV24-1	TRBJ2-1	TGTGCCACCCAGCGGGAGGGCTCCTACAATGAGCAGTTCTTC	CATQREGSYNEQFF
TRBD1	few	TRBV4-2	TRBJ2-7	TGTGCCAGCAGCCACCGGGACAGACCCTACGAGCAGTACTTC	CASSHRDRPYEQYF
-	many	TRBV20-1	TRBJ1-1	TGCAGTGCTCGCTGGGACACTGAAGCTTTCTTT	CSARWDTEAFF
-	-	TRBV12-3/TRBV12-4	TRBJ1-5	TGTGCCAGCAGTTTAAGAGACAATTATAATCAGCCCCAGCATTTT	CASSLRDNYNQPQHF
-	few	TRBV2	TRBJ1-1	TGTGCCAGCAGTACAGGGTTGGGGAACACTGAAGCTTTCTTT	CASSTGLGNTEAFF
-	few	TRBV5-1	TRBJ2-3	TGCGCCAGCGGTGTCCAGGGGAGATCAACAGATACGCAGTATTTT	CASGVQGRSTDTQYF
-	many	TRBV9	TRBJ2-1	TGTGCCAGCAGCGTAGGTAGCTCCTCGAACTTGAATGAGCAGTTCTTC	CASSVGSSSNLNEQFF
TRBD1	few	TRBV15	TRBJ1-5	TGTGCCACCAGCAGAGCCTGGACAGGGGACAATCAGCCCCAGCATTTT	CATSRAWTGDNQPQHF
TRBD1	-	TRBV3-1	TRBJ2-2	TGTGCCAGCAGCCACAACAGGGGAAACACCGGGGAGCTGTTTTTT	CASSHNRGNTGELFF
-	few	TRBV24-1	TRBJ2-7	TGTGCCACCAGTGCCGCAGGGACGAGCACCTACGAGCAGTACTTC	CATSAAGTSTYEQYF
-	-	TRBV15	TRBJ2-7	TGTGCCACCAGCAGAGATATGGGGACTGCCCTGTACGAGCAGTACTTC	CATSRDMGTALYEQYF
TRBD2	many	TRBV15	TRBJ2-3	TGTGCCACCAGCAGAGAACTAGCGGGAGGGCCGACGCTAGATACGCAGTATTTT	CATSRELAGGPTLDTQYF
-	few	TRBV3-1	TRBJ1-6	TGTGCCAGCAGCCAAGAAGAGGGACTCAATTCACCCCTCCACTTT	CASSQEEGLNSPLHF
-	few	TRBV14	TRBJ2-7	TGTGCCAGCAGCCAAGTCCTCACCTATCCGGGGCGGGTAGCCTACGAGCAGTACTTC	CASSQVLTYPGRVAYEQYF
-	-	TRBV7-6	TRBJ2-5	TGTGCCAGCAGCTTAGCGTTGGGGCAGACCCAGTACTTC	CASSLALGQTQYF